One sample yielded the 21 T cell receptor beta chains listed below, sequenced in a study of shared clonotypes between healthy human individuals. Sequenced by immunoSEQ multiplex PCR; TCRdb stores in-frame clones only, minus some. In the table there are about 2.3 million clones, more than 80% of which are singletons. Material: naive CD4+ T cells from PBMCs. Described subset: CD45RA+ positively selected. The receptors here all came from a man aged 18 to 30 in good health. Some clones in this sample may be carry-over from other donors' samples.

The chain combines TRBV5-1 with TRBJ2-5; 12 bases are a match to TRBD2. The CDR3 is 15 amino acids. Germline values: CDR1 SGHRS, CDR2 YFSETQ. V shed 8 bases and J 2 bases; nucleotides not matched to a gene: 7. The CDR3 protein is CASSRLAGAQETQYF. In DNA, the CDR3 is TGCGCCAGTTCGAGACTAGCGGGAGCTCAAGAGACCCAGTACTTC.

As to this clone: This sample also contains other DNA sequences that code for the same CDR3. The CDR3 spells CSASVPDTQYF. The CDR3 DNA follows: TGCAGTGCTAGTGTGCCAGATACGCAGTATTTT. This chain joins TRBV20-1 and TRBJ2-3, with D unresolved. The V gene lost 3 bases and the J gene lost 4 bases, with 5 bases spanning the gap. This CDR3 comprises 11 residues. CDR1 and CDR2 from the germline V gene are DFQATT and SNEGSKA (reference sequence).

The genes are TRBV19 and TRBJ1-2; D might be TRBD1 (6 bases). The CDR3 length is 15 residues. Trimming pared 5 bases from V and 2 bases from J, leaving 15 bases between. Germline CDR1 and CDR2: LNHDA and SQIVND (reference sequence). The CDR3: CASSSPPGQNYGYTF. DNA of the CDR3: TGTGCCAGTAGTTCTCCTCCGGGACAAAACTATGGCTACACCTTC.

This clone has a single count. The CDR3, as DNA: TGTGCCAGCTCACCATATCAACGGGAGGAGCAGTTCTTC. This encodes CASSPYQREEQFF. This chain links TRBV18 with TRBJ2-1; possible D gene TRBD2, 6 bases. Germline CDR1 reads KGHSH; CDR2 reads LQKENI. Trimming shortened V by 2 bases and J by 10 bases, and 12 bases separated the two germline ends. The length of the CDR3 is 13 residues. Filled out from reference TRBV18 and TRBJ2-1, the complete variable domain reads NAGVMQNPRHLVRRRGQEARLRCSPMKGHSHVYWYRQLPEEGLKFMVYLQKENIIDESGMPKERFSAEFPKEGPSILRIQQVVRGDSAAYFCASSPYQREEQFFGPGTRLTVL.

This clone was counted a single time. This rearrangement joins TRBV28 to TRBJ1-3; the match to TRBD1 covers 10 bases. This CDR3 is built from 14 residues. From germline, CDR1 is MDHEN and CDR2 SYDVKM. The trim removed 5 bases at V and 3 bases at J, leaving 1 base unmatched. Here the CDR3 reads CASSRDRGGNTIYF. Here the CDR3 DNA reads TGTGCCAGCAGTCGGGACAGGGGTGGAAACACCATATATTTT.

This rearrangement joins TRBV29-1 to TRBJ2-5; 15 nucleotides match TRBD2. CDR1 is SQVTM and CDR2 is ANQGSEA in the germline V gene. The CDR3 length is 18 residues. The trim removed 5 bases at V and 2 bases at J, leaving 12 bases unmatched. CDR3 residues: CSVMGPGLAGGAQETQYF. The CDR3 nucleotides are TGCAGCGTTATGGGGCCGGGACTAGCGGGAGGAGCACAAGAGACCCAGTACTTC.

This chain joins TRBV25-1 and TRBJ1-6; D may be TRBD1 (5 bases). V was shortened by 6 bases and J by 10 bases, with 19 bases between the two germline ends. This CDR3 has 15 amino acids. Germline lookup yields CDR1 MGHDK and CDR2 SYGVNS. The CDR3: CASSDPRVGGSPLHF. As DNA, the CDR3 is TGTGCCAGCAGCGATCCCAGGGTAGGAGGATCACCCCTCCACTTT.

J is TRBJ2-2 and V is TRBV28; possible D gene TRBD1, 5 bases. Between the trimmed V and J ends, which lost 2 bases and 4 bases, there was a span of 8 bases. The CDR3 is 14 residues long. Germline CDR1 MDHEN, CDR2 SYDVKM. The DNA for the CDR3 is TGTGCCAGCAGTTTAGCAGGGTCCACCGGGGAGCTGTTTTTT. Translation: CASSLAGSTGELFF.

This clone was seen a single time. This chain joins TRBV9 and TRBJ2-1; no clear D gene. V gave up 4 bases and J gave up 6 bases, with 17 bases separating them. The germline CDR1 and CDR2 sequences are SGDLS and YYNGEE. The CDR3 has 15 amino acids. The CDR3 nucleotides are TGTGCCAGCAGCAGCTCCGCGTTGTTCGGCAATGAGCAGTTCTTC. It specifies CASSSSALFGNEQFF. Complete variable domain (other parts from reference TRBV9 and TRBJ2-1): DSGVTQTPKHLITATGQRVTLRCSPRSGDLSVYWYQQSLDQGLQFLIQYYNGEERAKGNILERFSAQQFPDLHSELNLSSLELGDSALYFCASSSSALFGNEQFFGPGTRLTVL.

J is TRBJ1-5 and V is TRBV6-1; 8 nucleotides match TRBD1. Trimming took 4 bases from V and 3 from J; bases not matched to a gene: 8. The CDR3 is 16 amino acids. CDR1 is MNHNS, CDR2 SASEGT, per germline. CDR3 protein: CASSGQGNLFNQPQHF. In DNA form, the CDR3 reads TGTGCCAGCAGTGGACAGGGGAATCTATTCAATCAGCCCCAGCATTTT.

This chain links TRBV7-9 with TRBJ2-5; the match to TRBD2 covers 9 bases. Trimming cost V 3 bases and J 5 bases; bases outside gene matches: 13. Germline CDR1 SEHNR, CDR2 FQNEAQ (reference sequence). The CDR3 has 17 amino acids. For the CDR3, the DNA is TGTGCCAGCAGCTTCCCCAGCGGGAGGATACATCAGGAGACCCAGTACTTC. Its translation: CASSFPSGRIHQETQYF.

This clone was recorded once. The chain uses TRBV5-4 and TRBJ1-2; the D gene is possibly TRBD1 (6 bases). The CDR3 runs to 14 residues. Trimming removed 4 bases at V and 2 bases at J, with 12 bases between. The germline gives CDR1 SGHNT, CDR2 YYREEE (reference sequence). As DNA, the CDR3 is TGTGCCAGCAGCCCGCGACAGGACAACTATGGCTACACCTTC. Protein product: CASSPRQDNYGYTF.

In its sample, this clone was seen once. The chain couples TRBV11-3 to TRBJ2-3; 11 bases are shared with TRBD2. CDR3 length: 15 amino acids. From germline, CDR1 is SGHNT and CDR2 YENEEA. J gave up 5 bases and V 5 bases, and 6 bases lay outside the gene matches. The CDR3 spells CASSRSGTSGDTQYF. The DNA for the CDR3 is TGTGCCAGCAGCCGCTCCGGGACTAGCGGAGATACGCAGTATTTT. Supplemented by reference TRBV11-3 and TRBJ2-3, the full variable domain reads EAGVVQSPRYKIIEKKQPVAFWCNPISGHNTLYWYLQNLGQGPELLIRYENEEAVDDSQLPKDRFSAERLKGVDSTLKIQPAELGDSAVYLCASSRSGTSGDTQYFGPGTRLTVL.

V usage is TRBV18 and J usage is TRBJ2-5; 7 bases are shared with TRBD2. The CDR3 is 13 amino acids. CDR1 is KGHSH and CDR2 is LQKENI in the germline V gene. The J segment lost 3 bases and the V segment lost 6 bases, leaving 4 bases of the junction unmatched. Written as DNA, the CDR3 is TGTGCCAGCTCGCGGAGCGGGGAAGAGACCCAGTACTTC. Encoded protein: CASSRSGEETQYF.

This clone has a single count. This chain joins TRBV11-3 and TRBJ2-5; TRBD1 might be the D (5 bases). The CDR3 has 13 residues. The germline CDR1 and CDR2 sequences are SGHNT and YENEEA. The V gene lost 1 base and the J gene lost 4 bases, with 7 bases spanning the gap. This CDR3 reads CASSLVQGETQYF. The CDR3 nucleotides read TGTGCCAGCAGCTTAGTGCAGGGAGAGACCCAGTACTTC.

To note about this clone: The sample contains more than one DNA sequence encoding this CDR3. The chain recombines TRBV10-3 with TRBJ2-7; TRBD2 aligns across 10 bases. Germline V CDR1 and CDR2: ENHRY, SYGVKD. This CDR3 is 12 amino acids long. Unmatched junction bases numbered 0, after V lost 4 bases and J lost 6 bases. This CDR3 is CAISGTSGEQYF. As DNA, the CDR3 is TGTGCCATCAGTGGGACTAGCGGCGAGCAGTACTTC.

In the case of this clone: Other nucleotide sequences from this sample produce the same CDR3. V is TRBV5-4 and J is TRBJ1-2, with 7 positions matching TRBD1. The CDR3 consists of 14 residues. V lost 2 bases, J lost 4 bases, and 5 bases stayed unmatched. The germline gives CDR1 SGHNT, CDR2 YYREEE (reference sequence). The CDR3 sequence: CASSLGGGSYGYTF. The CDR3 coding sequence is TGTGCCAGCAGCTTAGGAGGGGGCAGCTATGGCTACACCTTC. The full variable domain, rest sourced from reference TRBV5-4 and TRBJ1-2, is ETGVTQSPTHLIKTRGQQVTLRCSSQSGHNTVSWYQQALGQGPQFIFQYYREEENGRGNFPPRFSGLQFPNYSSELNVNALELDDSALYLCASSLGGGSYGYTFGSGTRLTVV.

The rearrangement links TRBV7-2 to TRBJ1-1; TRBD1 might be the D (5 bases). V lost 1 base and J 6 bases, leaving 9 bases between the germline ends. Germline-derived CDR1 and CDR2 are SGHTA and FQGNSA. CDR3 length: 13 residues. The CDR3 reads CASSLGGLSEAFF. DNA for the CDR3: TGTGCCAGCAGCTTAGGGGGCTTATCTGAAGCTTTCTTT.

This chain connects TRBV21-1 to TRBJ1-2. TRBV21-1 is classified as a pseudogene. This CDR3 is built from 13 residues. The chain's CDR3 is CASSKGGTYGYTF. The CDR3 nucleotides are TGTGCCAGCAGCAAAGGGGGGACCTATGGCTACACCTTC.

J is TRBJ2-7 and V is TRBV6-1; D is undetermined. CDR3 length equals 12 residues. Trimming left V 3 bases short and J 3 bases short, with 6 bases between. Germline-derived CDR1 and CDR2 are MNHNS and SASEGT. CDR3 protein: CASSEVIYEQYF. The DNA of the CDR3 is TGTGCCAGCAGTGAGGTCATCTACGAGCAGTACTTC.

V is TRBV28 and J is TRBJ1-5, with D unclear. The germline V gene encodes CDR1 MDHEN and CDR2 SYDVKM. V lost 2 bases to trimming and J lost 6 bases, with 11 bases between them. CDR3 size: 14 residues. CDR3 loop: CASSLGQSVQPQHF. The CDR3 DNA sequence: TGTGCCAGCAGTTTAGGTCAGTCCGTTCAGCCCCAGCATTTT.